The entry below describes one T cell receptor beta chain. This sample is part of a study of T cell changes during pregnancy in multiple sclerosis. Data came from immunoSEQ multiplex PCR; TCRdb stores just in-frame clones and leaves some out. Of over 2,000 clones detected, about four fifths appear once; the ten largest clones hold 30% to 40%. V lost 2 bases and J lost 5; bases outside the gene matches: 4. This CDR3 is 15 amino acids long. The germline gives CDR1 SGHTA, CDR2 FQGTGA. This chain joins TRBV7-3 and TRBJ2-1; 9 nucleotides line up with TRBD2. Sequencing used CD4+ T cells from PBMCs (not recorded whether the cells were cultured). The sequence came from a female patient with multiple sclerosis, enrolled in a pregnancy study. Some clones in this sample may be carry-over from other donors' samples. In DNA, the CDR3 is TGTGCCAGCAGCTTAGTAGCGGGAGTGAACAATGAGCAGTTCTTC. Amino acid sequence: CASSLVAGVNNEQFF.